This passage covers 2 T cell receptor beta chains from one sample sequenced in a study of blood T cell repertoires in COVID-19. Using immunoSEQ multiplex PCR, the repertoire was profiled, and TCRdb retains in-frame clones only, with some absent. The data show about 170,000 clones, approximately 79% seen once. The sample was PBMCs or T cells enriched from blood (not recorded which). All receptors come from a woman in her 70s in a cohort exposed to, infected with or recovered from COVID-19 (not recorded which).

The chain has TRBV9 and TRBJ2-3; 12 nucleotides align to TRBD2. The CDR3 contains 12 residues. V was pared by 4 bases and J by 14 bases, with 5 bases of the junction left unmatched. Germline CDR1 is SGDLS and CDR2 is YYNGEE. The CDR3 DNA sequence: TGTGCCAGCAGCTCGACTAGCGGGAGATGGTATTTT. Translating gives CASSSTSGRWYF.

V usage is TRBV7-2 and J usage is TRBJ2-1; D uncertain. The CDR3 covers 12 residues. The germline V gene has CDR1 SGHTA and CDR2 FQGNSA. V was shortened by 5 bases and J by 6 bases, with 8 bases between the two germline ends. The CDR3 DNA follows: TGTGCCAGCAGCGCCACGGGCAATGAGCAGTTCTTC. Translated, it gives CASSATGNEQFF. The complete variable domain, with remaining parts taken from reference TRBV7-2 and TRBJ2-1, reads GAGVSQSPSNKVTEKGKDVELRCDPISGHTALYWYRQSLGQGLEFLIYFQGNSAPDKSGLPSDRFSAERTGGSVSTLTIQRTQQEDSAVYLCASSATGNEQFFGPGTRLTVL.